This passage covers 30 T cell receptor beta chains from one sample sequenced in a study of blood T cell repertoires in COVID-19. Some clones are missing from TCRdb's copy, which holds only in-frame ones; the method was immunoSEQ multiplex PCR. The data contain approximately 70,000 clones, roughly nine tenths of them singletons. The sequencing input was peripheral blood. The receptors were sampled from a woman between 18 and 29 years old with acute or convalescent COVID-19.

This chain links TRBV30 with TRBJ2-4, with D possibly being TRBD1 (6 bases). CDR1 GTSNPN and CDR2 SVGIG come from the germline V gene (reference sequence). This CDR3 has 16 residues. V was cut by 2 bases and J by 0 bases, with 14 bases left in between. CDR3 residues: CAWSNSLGAAKNIQYF. In DNA form, the CDR3 reads TGTGCCTGGAGTAACTCTTTGGGGGCAGCCAAAAACATTCAGTACTTC.

The CDR3 sequence: CASSQHTSTGELFF. For the CDR3, the DNA is TGCGCCAGCAGCCAACATACTAGCACCGGGGAGCTGTTTTTT. The rearrangement joins TRBV4-3 to TRBJ2-2; D possibly corresponds to TRBD2 (5 bases). The germline V and J ends were trimmed by 2 bases and 4 bases, with 8 bases remaining between them. The CDR3 runs to 14 residues. The germline gives CDR1 LGHNA, CDR2 YSLEER.

The chain recombines TRBV7-9 with TRBJ1-2; D not resolved. The V gene lost 1 base and the J gene lost 10 bases, with 10 bases spanning the gap. Per the germline V gene, CDR1 is SEHNR and CDR2 is FQNEAQ (reference sequence). CDR3 length: 12 residues. The CDR3 here is CASSLVGEVYTF. CDR3 DNA sequence: TGTGCCAGCAGCTTAGTCGGAGAGGTCTACACCTTC.

CDR3 in DNA: TGTGCCAGCAAATTTGACAGGGGGGATGGCTACACCTTC. Translating gives CASKFDRGDGYTF. This chain links TRBV2 with TRBJ1-2; 9 bases fit TRBD1. The junction had 6 bases not matched to a gene; V was cut back by 7 bases and J by 6 bases. Germline CDR1 SNHLY, CDR2 FYNNEI. The CDR3 is 13 amino acids.

The V gene is TRBV15, the J gene TRBJ1-2, with 7 bases lining up with TRBD1. The CDR3 is 16 residues long. V lost 1 base to trimming and J lost 4 bases; unmatched junction nucleotides: 9. Germline lookup yields CDR1 LNHNV and CDR2 YYDKDF (reference sequence). CDR3: CATSRAPGDRAYGYTF. CDR3 bases: TGTGCCACCAGCAGAGCCCCTGGAGACAGGGCCTATGGCTACACCTTC. Looking up the rest from reference TRBV15 and TRBJ1-2 gives the full variable domain: DAMVIQNPRYQVTQFGKPVTLSCSQTLNHNVMYWYQQKSSQAPKLLFHYYDKDFNNEADTPDNFQSRRPNTSFCFLDIRSPGLGDTAMYLCATSRAPGDRAYGYTFGSGTRLTVV.

The chain combines TRBV5-5 with TRBJ1-2, with 7 bases matching TRBD1. This CDR3 contains 13 residues. Unmatched junction bases numbered 3, after V lost 4 bases and J lost 3 bases. Looked up from germline, CDR1 is SGHKS and CDR2 is YYEKEE (reference sequence). CDR3 DNA: TGTGCCAGCAGCAGACAGGGTGACTATGGCTACACCTTC. It is translated as CASSRQGDYGYTF.

The chain links TRBV27 to TRBJ1-2; perhaps TRBD1 as D (5 bases). Trimming removed 2 bases at V and 0 bases at J, with 13 bases between. The length of the CDR3 is 16 residues. CDR1 MNHEY and CDR2 SMNVEV come from the germline V gene (reference sequence). CDR3 in amino acids: CASSLRPGNTNYGYTF. The DNA for the CDR3 is TGTGCCAGCAGTTTAAGGCCAGGGAACACTAACTATGGCTACACCTTC.

The J gene is TRBJ1-5, the V gene TRBV28, with 7 bases aligning to TRBD1. The V and J ends lost 4 bases and 3 bases, in that order; junction bases with no gene match: 12. The V gene's germline CDR1 is MDHEN and CDR2 SYDVKM. The length of the CDR3 is 17 residues. The CDR3 loop reads CASSYRTQGQINQPQHF. The CDR3, as DNA: TGTGCCAGCAGTTATCGCACACAGGGGCAGATCAATCAGCCCCAGCATTTT.

The chain links TRBV2 to TRBJ1-1, with D perhaps TRBD1 (6 bases). CDR3 size: 14 residues. Germline V CDR1 and CDR2: SNHLY, FYNNEI. The germline V and J ends were trimmed by 3 bases and 1 base, with 9 bases remaining between them. This CDR3 is CASSDEQGNTEAFF. As DNA, the CDR3 is TGTGCCAGCAGTGATGAACAGGGGAACACTGAAGCTTTCTTT.

In nucleotides, the CDR3 is TGTGCCAGCAGTCTTCGACAGGTAGCGGGAGTTGGGGGCTACGAGCAGTACTTC. Its protein is CASSLRQVAGVGGYEQYF. The V gene is TRBV27, the J gene TRBJ2-7; 9 bases are a match to TRBD2. V lost 5 bases and J lost 3; bases outside the gene matches: 17. Germline V gene sequence: CDR1 MNHEY, CDR2 SMNVEV (reference sequence). The CDR3 loop spans 18 amino acids.

The chain employs TRBV15 and TRBJ2-4, with a weak D call TRBD2 (6 bases). Germline values: CDR1 LNHNV, CDR2 YYDKDF (reference sequence). Trimming stripped 0 bases from V and 6 bases from J, with 12 bases between. CDR3 length equals 15 residues. The CDR3 nucleotides are TGTGCCACCAGCAGAGATCGGGGGACCACAAACATTCAGTACTTC. Amino acids: CATSRDRGTTNIQYF. The variable domain in full, completed from reference TRBV15 and TRBJ2-4, reads DAMVIQNPRYQVTQFGKPVTLSCSQTLNHNVMYWYQQKSSQAPKLLFHYYDKDFNNEADTPDNFQSRRPNTSFCFLDIRSPGLGDTAMYLCATSRDRGTTNIQYFGAGTRLSVL.

The rearrangement uses TRBV28 and TRBJ2-7; the match to TRBD1 covers 8 bases. The CDR3 sequence is 17 residues long. Germline CDR1 is MDHEN and CDR2 is SYDVKM. V was clipped by 5 bases and J by 0 bases; unmatched bases: 12. This CDR3 is CASSPPSPGQDSYEQYF. The CDR3 DNA reads as TGTGCCAGCAGTCCTCCATCTCCGGGACAGGACTCCTACGAGCAGTACTTC.

The rearrangement links TRBV3-1 (or the pseudogene TRBV3-2) to TRBJ2-7, with D possibly matching TRBD1 (6 bases). Germline loops: CDR1 LGHDT, CDR2 YNNKEL (reference sequence). V was pared by 3 bases and J by 2 bases, with 14 bases between. The CDR3 is made up of 15 amino acids. The CDR3 loop is CASSQARDTTYEQYF. In nucleotides, the CDR3 is TGTGCCAGCAGCCAGGCCAGGGACACCACCTACGAGCAGTACTTC.

This clone was observed once. The chain employs TRBV11-2 and TRBJ1-4; 8 nucleotides align to TRBD1. Per germline, CDR1 SGHAT and CDR2 FQNNGV. The CDR3 runs to 16 residues. J gave up 7 bases and V 4 bases, and 11 bases lay outside the gene matches. The CDR3 DNA reads as TGTGCCAGCAGCTCCTTAACAGGGGGGCAGTCTGAAAAACTGTTTTTT. Its protein product is CASSSLTGGQSEKLFF.

The CDR3 loop is CASSSTGGGTEAFF. The CDR3 DNA reads TGCGCCAGCAGCTCGACAGGAGGTGGCACTGAAGCTTTCTTT. The rearrangement joins TRBV5-1 to TRBJ1-1; D might be TRBD1 (6 bases). Looked up from germline, CDR1 is SGHRS and CDR2 is YFSETQ. With 3 bases removed from V and 4 bases from J, the gap between germline ends came to 13 bases. The length of the CDR3 is 14 residues.

The rearrangement uses TRBV5-8 and TRBJ2-5; D is possibly TRBD1 (5 bases). CDR3 length: 12 amino acids. CDR1 and CDR2 from the germline V gene are SGHTS and YDEGEE. The V gene lost 5 bases and the J gene lost 5 bases, with 10 bases spanning the gap. CDR3 coding DNA: TGTGCCAGCAGAGGACATCTTGAGACCCAGTACTTC. Its translation: CASRGHLETQYF.

The chain employs TRBV30 and TRBJ2-7; tentative D call: TRBD1 (6 bases). The CDR3 has 13 residues. Deletions cut 2 bases from V and 3 bases from J, with 11 bases between. CDR1 is GTSNPN and CDR2 is SVGIG in the germline V gene (reference sequence). CDR3 sequence reads: CAWSKGESYEQYF. DNA for the CDR3: TGTGCCTGGAGTAAGGGGGAGAGCTACGAGCAGTACTTC. The full variable domain, rest sourced from reference TRBV30 and TRBJ2-7, is SQTIHQWPATLVQPVGSPLSLECTVEGTSNPNLYWYRQAAGRGLQLLFYSVGIGQISSEVPQNLSASRPQDRQFILSSKKLLLSDSGFYLCAWSKGESYEQYFGPGTRLTVT.

The gene calls are TRBV10-3 and TRBJ2-3; 10 bases line up with TRBD2. Trimming removed 6 bases from V and 5 bases from J; junction bases left unmatched: 8. This CDR3 is built from 15 residues. CDR1 is ENHRY and CDR2 is SYGVKD in the germline V gene. CDR3 amino acids: CAISGLAETGDTQYF. CDR3 DNA: TGTGCCATCAGCGGACTAGCGGAGACGGGAGATACGCAGTATTTT.

The rearrangement uses TRBV6-5 and TRBJ1-4, with TRBD1 identical over 7 bases. From germline, CDR1 is MNHEY and CDR2 SVGAGI. The CDR3 consists of 15 residues. V dropped 6 bases and J dropped 2; count of bases not matched to a gene: 6. The CDR3 coding sequence is TGTGCCAGCAGACCCACAGGGGCCACTAATGAAAAACTGTTTTTT. Translated, it gives CASRPTGATNEKLFF.

This chain connects TRBV11-2 to TRBJ1-5; D unclear. Deletions cut 5 bases from V and 5 bases from J, with 10 bases between. Germline CDR1 is SGHAT and CDR2 is FQNNGV. This CDR3 comprises 13 residues. The DNA for the CDR3 is TGTGCCAGCAGCATGGGCGGGGATCAGCCCCAGCATTTT. Its translation is CASSMGGDQPQHF.

The V gene is TRBV28, the J gene TRBJ1-2, with 8 bases identical to TRBD1. This CDR3 has 13 amino acids. The V segment lost 5 bases and the J segment 8 bases; nucleotides outside the gene matches: 7. Germline CDR1 MDHEN, CDR2 SYDVKM. The CDR3 DNA is TGTGCCAGCAGTCAGGGGGCGCCTCGGGGCTACACCTTC. Its translation is CASSQGAPRGYTF.

The chain is built from TRBV2 and TRBJ1-2, with no clear D. The CDR3 covers 11 residues. V shed 6 bases and J shed 4 bases, with 6 bases lying between them. Germline lookup yields CDR1 SNHLY and CDR2 FYNNEI. CDR3 sequence: CASSPSYGYTF. CDR3 bases: TGTGCCAGCAGCCCCAGCTATGGCTACACCTTC.

The chain is built from TRBV5-8 and TRBJ2-1, with D perhaps TRBD1 (6 bases). Germline CDR1 is SGHTS and CDR2 is YDEGEE. Between the trimmed V and J ends, which lost 2 bases and 0 bases, there was a span of 9 bases. CDR3 length: 15 residues. CDR3 loop: CASSLGGSSYNEQFF. CDR3 coding DNA: TGTGCCAGCAGCTTAGGGGGAAGCTCCTACAATGAGCAGTTCTTC.

The J gene is TRBJ2-3, the V gene TRBV7-9; D is uncertain. Germline CDR1 reads SEHNR; CDR2 reads FQNEAQ (reference sequence). The CDR3 totals 12 residues. The V end lost 1 base, the J end lost 6 bases, and 5 bases lay between the germline ends. The CDR3 is CASSLDSDTQYF. The CDR3 coding sequence is TGTGCCAGCAGCTTAGACTCCGATACGCAGTATTTT.

The chain employs TRBV10-3 and TRBJ1-1; 7 bases agree with TRBD1. Trimming took 6 bases from V and 6 from J; bases not matched to a gene: 7. CDR1 and CDR2 from the germline V gene are ENHRY and SYGVKD. The CDR3 runs to 13 residues. The CDR3 sequence is CAISRGDKAEAFF. The CDR3 DNA reads as TGTGCCATCAGCAGGGGGGATAAGGCTGAAGCTTTCTTT.

V is TRBV5-1 and J is TRBJ2-7; 8 nucleotides align to TRBD2. Trimming took 0 bases from V and 4 from J; bases not matched to a gene: 6. This CDR3 has 15 residues. CDR1 and CDR2 from the germline V gene are SGHRS and YFSETQ. The DNA for the CDR3 is TGCGCCAGCAGCTTGGCCGGGGGGGGCGGTTACGAGCAGTACTTC. Protein sequence: CASSLAGGGGYEQYF.

This clone was found once. The CDR3 here is CASSQQGPDQPQHF. The CDR3 nucleotides are TGTGCCAGCTCACAACAGGGGCCAGATCAGCCCCAGCATTTT. The gene calls are TRBV18 and TRBJ1-5; TRBD1 agrees at 7 bases. The CDR3 has 14 amino acids. With V trimmed by 4 bases and J by 5 bases, 5 bases remained unmatched. CDR1 KGHSH and CDR2 LQKENI come from the germline V gene. The variable domain in full, with the rest retrieved from reference TRBV18 and TRBJ1-5, is NAGVMQNPRHLVRRRGQEARLRCSPMKGHSHVYWYRQLPEEGLKFMVYLQKENIIDESGMPKERFSAEFPKEGPSILRIQQVVRGDSAAYFCASSQQGPDQPQHFGDGTRLSIL.

The chain couples TRBV27 to TRBJ2-7, with 7 bases fitting TRBD1. CDR3 length: 14 amino acids. Germline V lookup: CDR1 MNHEY, CDR2 SMNVEV (reference sequence). The trim removed 6 bases at V and 2 bases at J, leaving 7 bases unmatched. CDR3 sequence: CASSPGGLTYEQYF. The CDR3 nucleotides are TGTGCCAGCAGCCCAGGGGGTTTGACCTACGAGCAGTACTTC.

Only a few counts were recorded for this clone. This rearrangement joins TRBV7-2 to TRBJ2-3; D is possibly TRBD1 (5 bases). The germline V gene encodes CDR1 SGHTA and CDR2 FQGNSA. This CDR3 has 15 residues. V dropped 4 bases and J dropped 5 bases, with 16 bases sitting between them. CDR3 bases: TGTGCCAGCAGCTACCAGCCGGGTAGGGGAGATACGCAGTATTTT. Protein sequence: CASSYQPGRGDTQYF. Full variable domain (rest looked up from reference TRBV7-2 and TRBJ2-3): GAGVSQSPSNKVTEKGKDVELRCDPISGHTALYWYRQSLGQGLEFLIYFQGNSAPDKSGLPSDRFSAERTGGSVSTLTIQRTQQEDSAVYLCASSYQPGRGDTQYFGPGTRLTVL.

The chain joins TRBV27 to TRBJ1-1; the D is unclear. With 6 bases removed from V and 5 bases from J, the gap between germline ends came to 16 bases. The CDR3 loop spans 14 amino acids. Germline values: CDR1 MNHEY, CDR2 SMNVEV (reference sequence). The CDR3 DNA reads TGTGCCAGCAGCCCCCCCGGGGAGGGAACTGAAGCTTTCTTT. Translated: CASSPPGEGTEAFF.